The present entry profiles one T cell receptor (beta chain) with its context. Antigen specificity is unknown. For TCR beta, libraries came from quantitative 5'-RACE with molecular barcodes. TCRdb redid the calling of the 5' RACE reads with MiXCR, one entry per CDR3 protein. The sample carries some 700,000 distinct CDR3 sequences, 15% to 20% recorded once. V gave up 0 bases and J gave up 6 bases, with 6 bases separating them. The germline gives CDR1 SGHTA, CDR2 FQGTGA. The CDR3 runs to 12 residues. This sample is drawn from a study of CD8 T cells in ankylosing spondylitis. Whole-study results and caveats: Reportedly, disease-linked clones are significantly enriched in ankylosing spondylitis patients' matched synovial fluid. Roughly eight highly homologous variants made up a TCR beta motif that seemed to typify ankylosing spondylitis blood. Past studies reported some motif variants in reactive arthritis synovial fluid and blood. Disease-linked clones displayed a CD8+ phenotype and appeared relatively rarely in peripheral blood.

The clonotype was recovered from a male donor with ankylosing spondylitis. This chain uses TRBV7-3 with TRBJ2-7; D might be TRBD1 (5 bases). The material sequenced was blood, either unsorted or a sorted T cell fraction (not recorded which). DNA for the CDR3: TGTGCCAGCAGCTTAACGCAGGGCGAGCAGTACTTC. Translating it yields CASSLTQGEQYF.